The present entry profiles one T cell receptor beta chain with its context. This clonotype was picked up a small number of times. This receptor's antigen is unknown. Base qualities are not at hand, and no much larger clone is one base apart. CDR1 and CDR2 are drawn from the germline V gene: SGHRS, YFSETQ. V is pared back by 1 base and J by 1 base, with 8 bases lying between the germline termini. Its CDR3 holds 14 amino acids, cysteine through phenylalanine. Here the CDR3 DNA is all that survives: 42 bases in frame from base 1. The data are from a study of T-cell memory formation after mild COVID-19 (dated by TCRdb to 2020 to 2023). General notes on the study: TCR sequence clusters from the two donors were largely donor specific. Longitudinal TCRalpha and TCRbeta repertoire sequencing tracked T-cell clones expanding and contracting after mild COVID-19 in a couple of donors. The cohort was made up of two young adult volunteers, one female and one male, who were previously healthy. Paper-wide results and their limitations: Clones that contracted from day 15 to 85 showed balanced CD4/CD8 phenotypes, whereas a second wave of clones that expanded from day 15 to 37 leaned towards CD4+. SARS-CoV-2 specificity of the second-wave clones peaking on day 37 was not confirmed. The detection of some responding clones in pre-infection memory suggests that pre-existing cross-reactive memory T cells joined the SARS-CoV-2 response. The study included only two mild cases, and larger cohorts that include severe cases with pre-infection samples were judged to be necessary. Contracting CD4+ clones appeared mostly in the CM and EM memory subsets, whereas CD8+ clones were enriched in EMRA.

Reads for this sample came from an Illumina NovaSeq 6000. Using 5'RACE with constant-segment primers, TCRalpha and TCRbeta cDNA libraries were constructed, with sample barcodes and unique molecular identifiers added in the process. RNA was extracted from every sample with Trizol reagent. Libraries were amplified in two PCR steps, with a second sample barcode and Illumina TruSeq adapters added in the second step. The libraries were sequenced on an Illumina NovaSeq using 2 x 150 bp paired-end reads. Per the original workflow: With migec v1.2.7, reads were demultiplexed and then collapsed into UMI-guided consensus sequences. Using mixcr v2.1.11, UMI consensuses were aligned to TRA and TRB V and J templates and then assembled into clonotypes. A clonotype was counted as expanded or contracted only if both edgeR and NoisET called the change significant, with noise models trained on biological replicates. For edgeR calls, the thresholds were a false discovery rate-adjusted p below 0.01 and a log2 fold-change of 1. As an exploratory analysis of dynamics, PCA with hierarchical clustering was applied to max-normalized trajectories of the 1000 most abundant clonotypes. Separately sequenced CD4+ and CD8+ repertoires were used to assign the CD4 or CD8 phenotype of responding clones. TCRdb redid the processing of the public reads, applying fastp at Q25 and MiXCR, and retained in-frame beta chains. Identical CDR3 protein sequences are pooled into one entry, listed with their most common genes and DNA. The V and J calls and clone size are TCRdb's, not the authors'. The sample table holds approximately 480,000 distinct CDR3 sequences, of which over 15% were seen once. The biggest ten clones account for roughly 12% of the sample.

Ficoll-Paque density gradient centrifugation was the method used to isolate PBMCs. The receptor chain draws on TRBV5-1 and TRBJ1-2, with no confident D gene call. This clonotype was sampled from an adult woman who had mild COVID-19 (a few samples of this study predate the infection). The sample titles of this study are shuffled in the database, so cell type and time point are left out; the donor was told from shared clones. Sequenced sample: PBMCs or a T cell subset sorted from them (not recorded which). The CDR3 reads CASSLNSNNYGYTF. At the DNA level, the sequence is TGCGCCAGCAGCTTGAATTCGAATAACTATGGCTACACCTTC. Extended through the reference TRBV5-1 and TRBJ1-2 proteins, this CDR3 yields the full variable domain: KAGVTQTPRYLIKTRGQQVTLSCSPISGHRSVSWYQQTPGQGLQFLFEYFSETQRNKGNFPGRFSGRQFSNSRSEMNVSTLELGDSALYLCASSLNSNNYGYTFGSGTRLTVV.